A selection of T cell receptor beta chains follows, all from one sample in a study of T cells in pancreatic ductal adenocarcinoma. Sequenced by immunoSEQ multiplex PCR; TCRdb stores in-frame clones only, minus some. The table shows roughly 31,000 clones, with 90% to 95% occurring only once. The sequenced sample consisted of PBMCs. These receptors were taken from a human donor with pancreatic ductal adenocarcinoma. Each CDR3 is given with its conserved first and last residue. The D gene is left open where the match is weak. Rows give clone size only sometimes, using once, few, many, or a class for an expanded clone.

v_call: TRBV11-2
d_call: NA
cdr3_length: 18
clone_size: NA
j_call: TRBJ2-1
cdr3_aa: CASSLDGQRSLIYNEQFF
cdr3_nt: TGTGCCAGCAGCTTAGATGGTCAGCGGAGTTTAATATACAATGAGCAGTTCTTC

v_call: TRBV6-1
d_call: NA
cdr3_length: 14
clone_size: NA
j_call: TRBJ1-3
cdr3_aa: CASSERSVGNTIYF
cdr3_nt: TGTGCCAGCAGTGAAAGGTCGGTGGGAAACACCATATATTTT

v_call: TRBV7-9
d_call: TRBD1
cdr3_length: 15
clone_size: NA
j_call: TRBJ2-1
cdr3_aa: CASSLGTGGKNEQFF
cdr3_nt: TGTGCCAGCAGCTTAGGGACAGGGGGTAAGAATGAGCAGTTCTTC

v_call: TRBV11-2
d_call: TRBD1
cdr3_length: 14
clone_size: NA
j_call: TRBJ2-7
cdr3_aa: CASSLMTGTYEQYF
cdr3_nt: TGTGCCAGCAGCTTAATGACAGGGACCTACGAGCAGTACTTC

v_call: TRBV7-2
d_call: NA
cdr3_length: 12
clone_size: NA
j_call: TRBJ1-3
cdr3_aa: CASTRPGNTIYF
cdr3_nt: TGTGCCAGCACCCGACCTGGAAACACCATATATTTT

v_call: TRBV7-9
d_call: NA
cdr3_length: 15
clone_size: NA
j_call: TRBJ2-2
cdr3_aa: CASRPYRENTGELFF
cdr3_nt: TGTGCCAGCAGACCCTACAGGGAGAACACCGGGGAGCTGTTTTTT

v_call: TRBV7-9
d_call: NA
cdr3_length: 12
clone_size: NA
j_call: TRBJ2-2
cdr3_aa: CASSLYTGELFF
cdr3_nt: TGTGCCAGCAGTTTGTACACCGGGGAGCTGTTTTTT

v_call: TRBV7-2
d_call: TRBD1
cdr3_length: 14
clone_size: NA
j_call: TRBJ1-2
cdr3_aa: CASSRQGAHYGYTF
cdr3_nt: TGTGCCAGCAGCAGACAGGGGGCTCACTATGGCTACACCTTC

v_call: TRBV4-2
d_call: NA
cdr3_length: 16
clone_size: NA
j_call: TRBJ1-2
cdr3_aa: CASSQDRAPAIYGYTF
cdr3_nt: TGTGCCAGCAGCCAAGATAGGGCCCCGGCTATCTATGGCTACACCTTC

v_call: TRBV9
d_call: NA
cdr3_length: 15
clone_size: NA
j_call: TRBJ2-3
cdr3_aa: CASSVGGRATDTQYF
cdr3_nt: TGTGCCAGCAGCGTAGGGGGACGGGCGACGGATACGCAGTATTTT

v_call: TRBV9
d_call: TRBD1
cdr3_length: 13
clone_size: NA
j_call: TRBJ1-1
cdr3_aa: CASSGDRDTEAFF
cdr3_nt: TGTGCCAGCAGCGGGGACAGGGACACTGAAGCTTTCTTT

v_call: TRBV27
d_call: TRBD1
cdr3_length: 14
clone_size: NA
j_call: TRBJ1-1
cdr3_aa: CASSSRTGRTEAFF
cdr3_nt: TGTGCCAGCAGTTCCCGGACAGGGAGGACTGAAGCTTTCTTT

v_call: TRBV28
d_call: NA
cdr3_length: 14
clone_size: NA
j_call: TRBJ2-5
cdr3_aa: CASSDGGARETQYF
cdr3_nt: TGTGCCAGCAGCGATGGGGGGGCACGAGAGACCCAGTACTTC

v_call: TRBV5-4
d_call: TRBD2
cdr3_length: 15
clone_size: NA
j_call: TRBJ2-7
cdr3_aa: CASSQGAGGSYEQYF
cdr3_nt: TGTGCCAGCAGCCAGGGAGCGGGAGGCTCCTACGAGCAGTACTTC

v_call: TRBV18
d_call: NA
cdr3_length: 15
clone_size: NA
j_call: TRBJ2-3
cdr3_aa: CASSPGVGDLGTQYF
cdr3_nt: TGTGCCAGCTCCCCGGGGGTTGGAGATCTTGGTACGCAGTATTTT

v_call: TRBV4-3
d_call: NA
cdr3_length: 16
clone_size: NA
j_call: TRBJ2-3
cdr3_aa: CASSQDAGRRTDTQYF
cdr3_nt: TGCGCCAGCAGCCAAGACGCGGGACGTCGCACAGATACGCAGTATTTT

v_call: TRBV18
d_call: NA
cdr3_length: 15
clone_size: NA
j_call: TRBJ2-1
cdr3_aa: CASSPFTNTYNEQFF
cdr3_nt: TGTGCCAGCTCACCATTCACAAATACCTACAATGAGCAGTTCTTC

v_call: TRBV5-1
d_call: NA
cdr3_length: 13
clone_size: NA
j_call: TRBJ2-5
cdr3_aa: CASGEQIQETQYF
cdr3_nt: TGCGCCAGCGGCGAACAGATACAAGAGACCCAGTACTTC

v_call: TRBV7-6
d_call: TRBD2
cdr3_length: 15
clone_size: NA
j_call: TRBJ2-7
cdr3_aa: CASSLAAGEPYEQYF
cdr3_nt: TGTGCCAGCAGCTTAGCCGCGGGAGAGCCCTACGAGCAGTACTTC

v_call: TRBV18
d_call: NA
cdr3_length: 13
clone_size: NA
j_call: TRBJ1-2
cdr3_aa: CASSPLETDGYTF
cdr3_nt: TGTGCCAGCTCACCATTGGAAACGGATGGCTACACCTTC

v_call: TRBV14
d_call: NA
cdr3_length: 16
clone_size: NA
j_call: TRBJ1-2
cdr3_aa: CASSQDRRVANYGYTF
cdr3_nt: TGTGCCAGCAGCCAAGATCGGAGGGTCGCTAACTATGGCTACACCTTC

v_call: TRBV5-1
d_call: NA
cdr3_length: 13
clone_size: once
j_call: TRBJ1-2
cdr3_aa: CASPGQANYGYTF
cdr3_nt: TGCGCCAGTCCGGGACAAGCTAACTATGGCTACACCTTC

v_call: TRBV30
d_call: TRBD1
cdr3_length: 14
clone_size: NA
j_call: TRBJ2-7
cdr3_aa: CAWSVRTGKVEQYF
cdr3_nt: TGTGCCTGGAGTGTCCGGACAGGGAAGGTCGAGCAGTACTTC

v_call: TRBV5-1
d_call: NA
cdr3_length: 12
clone_size: NA
j_call: TRBJ2-7
cdr3_aa: CASSLDTYEQYF
cdr3_nt: TGCGCCAGCAGCTTGGACACCTACGAGCAGTACTTC

v_call: TRBV11-3
d_call: NA
cdr3_length: 12
clone_size: NA
j_call: TRBJ2-3
cdr3_aa: CASSSRTDTQYF
cdr3_nt: TGTGCCAGCAGCTCTCGCACAGATACGCAGTATTTT

v_call: TRBV7-9
d_call: TRBD2
cdr3_length: 17
clone_size: few
j_call: TRBJ2-7
cdr3_aa: CASSLGTSGRGTYEQYF
cdr3_nt: TGTGCCAGCAGCTTAGGGACTAGCGGGAGAGGGACCTACGAGCAGTACTTC

v_call: TRBV29-1
d_call: NA
cdr3_length: 16
clone_size: NA
j_call: TRBJ2-1
cdr3_aa: CSVLGTLKSSYNEQFF
cdr3_nt: TGCAGCGTCCTGGGGACTCTAAAGAGCTCCTACAATGAGCAGTTCTTC

v_call: TRBV4-2
d_call: NA
cdr3_length: 15
clone_size: few
j_call: TRBJ2-5
cdr3_aa: CASSQDQGGWKTQYF
cdr3_nt: TGTGCCAGCAGCCAAGATCAAGGGGGTTGGAAGACCCAGTACTTC

v_call: TRBV18
d_call: NA
cdr3_length: 17
clone_size: NA
j_call: TRBJ1-1
cdr3_aa: CASSPPGLTGSNTEAFF
cdr3_nt: TGTGCCAGCTCACCACCGGGTCTTACGGGGTCGAACACTGAAGCTTTCTTT

v_call: TRBV10-3
d_call: TRBD1
cdr3_length: 11
clone_size: NA
j_call: TRBJ1-1
cdr3_aa: CAMRTGTEAFF
cdr3_nt: TGTGCCATGCGGACAGGCACTGAAGCTTTCTTT

v_call: TRBV6-5
d_call: TRBD2
cdr3_length: 13
clone_size: NA
j_call: TRBJ2-1
cdr3_aa: CASTGGRHLEQFF
cdr3_nt: TGTGCCAGCACTGGCGGGAGACATCTTGAGCAGTTCTTC

v_call: TRBV6-6
d_call: NA
cdr3_length: 12
clone_size: NA
j_call: TRBJ1-1
cdr3_aa: CASRWGTTEAFF
cdr3_nt: TGTGCCAGCAGGTGGGGGACAACTGAAGCTTTCTTT

v_call: TRBV6-5
d_call: NA
cdr3_length: 12
clone_size: NA
j_call: TRBJ1-1
cdr3_aa: CASSLGDTEAFF
cdr3_nt: TGTGCCAGCAGTTTGGGGGACACTGAAGCTTTCTTT

v_call: TRBV7-2
d_call: NA
cdr3_length: 16
clone_size: NA
j_call: TRBJ2-2
cdr3_aa: CASSLLGLRNTGELFF
cdr3_nt: TGTGCCAGCAGCTTACTGGGATTACGAAACACCGGGGAGCTGTTTTTT

v_call: TRBV6-5
d_call: TRBD1
cdr3_length: 13
clone_size: NA
j_call: TRBJ2-1
cdr3_aa: CASSQYRDSEQFF
cdr3_nt: TGTGCCAGCAGTCAATACAGGGACAGTGAGCAGTTCTTC

v_call: TRBV19
d_call: TRBD1
cdr3_length: 13
clone_size: NA
j_call: TRBJ1-5
cdr3_aa: CASSWDRVEPQHF
cdr3_nt: TGTGCCAGTAGTTGGGACAGGGTAGAGCCCCAGCATTTT

v_call: TRBV19
d_call: NA
cdr3_length: 15
clone_size: NA
j_call: TRBJ1-5
cdr3_aa: CAGGIAGYSNQPQHF
cdr3_nt: TGTGCCGGAGGGATAGCGGGTTATAGCAATCAGCCCCAGCATTTT

v_call: TRBV13
d_call: NA
cdr3_length: 14
clone_size: NA
j_call: TRBJ2-1
cdr3_aa: CASSSEGLYNEQFF
cdr3_nt: TGTGCCAGCAGCTCGGAGGGCCTCTACAATGAGCAGTTCTTC

v_call: TRBV2
d_call: NA
cdr3_length: 13
clone_size: NA
j_call: TRBJ1-1
cdr3_aa: CASSEEVNTEAFF
cdr3_nt: TGTGCCAGCAGTGAAGAAGTGAACACTGAAGCTTTCTTT

v_call: TRBV7-9
d_call: NA
cdr3_length: 13
clone_size: NA
j_call: TRBJ1-1
cdr3_aa: CASSYAGYTEAFF
cdr3_nt: TGTGCCAGCAGCTACGCTGGGTACACTGAAGCTTTCTTT

v_call: TRBV4-1
d_call: NA
cdr3_length: 9
clone_size: NA
j_call: TRBJ1-4
cdr3_aa: CARPEKLFF
cdr3_nt: TGCGCCCGGCCGGAAAAACTGTTTTTT

v_call: TRBV19
d_call: NA
cdr3_length: 13
clone_size: once
j_call: TRBJ2-7
cdr3_aa: CAKECREGYEQYF
cdr3_nt: TGTGCCAAAGAGTGCAGGGAAGGGTACGAGCAGTACTTC

v_call: TRBV2
d_call: NA
cdr3_length: 12
clone_size: medium-sized
j_call: TRBJ1-1
cdr3_aa: CAKPRGNTEAFF
cdr3_nt: TGTGCTAAGCCCAGGGGGAACACTGAAGCTTTCTTT

v_call: TRBV2
d_call: TRBD1
cdr3_length: 16
clone_size: few
j_call: TRBJ1-5
cdr3_aa: CASRDRVLGLSQPQHF
cdr3_nt: TGTGCCAGCCGGGACAGGGTTTTAGGGCTTAGTCAGCCCCAGCATTTT

v_call: TRBV11-2
d_call: TRBD1
cdr3_length: 14
clone_size: NA
j_call: TRBJ1-2
cdr3_aa: CASSSLDRENGYTF
cdr3_nt: TGTGCCAGCAGCTCCTTGGACAGGGAGAATGGCTACACCTTC

v_call: TRBV6-5
d_call: TRBD2
cdr3_length: 15
clone_size: NA
j_call: TRBJ2-1
cdr3_aa: CASSYSGGSVREQFF
cdr3_nt: TGTGCCAGCAGTTACTCTGGCGGGAGTGTGAGAGAGCAGTTCTTC

v_call: TRBV27
d_call: TRBD2
cdr3_length: 13
clone_size: NA
j_call: TRBJ2-7
cdr3_aa: CASRLAGNYEQYF
cdr3_nt: TGTGCCAGCCGACTAGCGGGAAACTACGAGCAGTACTTC

v_call: TRBV19
d_call: TRBD1
cdr3_length: 14
clone_size: once
j_call: TRBJ2-7
cdr3_aa: CASSSSGTAREQYF
cdr3_nt: TGTGCCAGTAGCTCCTCCGGGACAGCCCGAGAGCAGTACTTC

v_call: TRBV11-3
d_call: TRBD2
cdr3_length: 16
clone_size: NA
j_call: TRBJ2-1
cdr3_aa: CASSLWWEGTYNEQFF
cdr3_nt: TGTGCCAGCAGCTTGTGGTGGGAGGGCACCTACAATGAGCAGTTCTTC

v_call: TRBV5-6
d_call: NA
cdr3_length: 16
clone_size: NA
j_call: TRBJ1-4
cdr3_aa: CASSLGGGGTNEKLFF
cdr3_nt: TGTGCCAGCAGCTTGGGTGGCGGTGGGACTAATGAAAAACTGTTTTTT